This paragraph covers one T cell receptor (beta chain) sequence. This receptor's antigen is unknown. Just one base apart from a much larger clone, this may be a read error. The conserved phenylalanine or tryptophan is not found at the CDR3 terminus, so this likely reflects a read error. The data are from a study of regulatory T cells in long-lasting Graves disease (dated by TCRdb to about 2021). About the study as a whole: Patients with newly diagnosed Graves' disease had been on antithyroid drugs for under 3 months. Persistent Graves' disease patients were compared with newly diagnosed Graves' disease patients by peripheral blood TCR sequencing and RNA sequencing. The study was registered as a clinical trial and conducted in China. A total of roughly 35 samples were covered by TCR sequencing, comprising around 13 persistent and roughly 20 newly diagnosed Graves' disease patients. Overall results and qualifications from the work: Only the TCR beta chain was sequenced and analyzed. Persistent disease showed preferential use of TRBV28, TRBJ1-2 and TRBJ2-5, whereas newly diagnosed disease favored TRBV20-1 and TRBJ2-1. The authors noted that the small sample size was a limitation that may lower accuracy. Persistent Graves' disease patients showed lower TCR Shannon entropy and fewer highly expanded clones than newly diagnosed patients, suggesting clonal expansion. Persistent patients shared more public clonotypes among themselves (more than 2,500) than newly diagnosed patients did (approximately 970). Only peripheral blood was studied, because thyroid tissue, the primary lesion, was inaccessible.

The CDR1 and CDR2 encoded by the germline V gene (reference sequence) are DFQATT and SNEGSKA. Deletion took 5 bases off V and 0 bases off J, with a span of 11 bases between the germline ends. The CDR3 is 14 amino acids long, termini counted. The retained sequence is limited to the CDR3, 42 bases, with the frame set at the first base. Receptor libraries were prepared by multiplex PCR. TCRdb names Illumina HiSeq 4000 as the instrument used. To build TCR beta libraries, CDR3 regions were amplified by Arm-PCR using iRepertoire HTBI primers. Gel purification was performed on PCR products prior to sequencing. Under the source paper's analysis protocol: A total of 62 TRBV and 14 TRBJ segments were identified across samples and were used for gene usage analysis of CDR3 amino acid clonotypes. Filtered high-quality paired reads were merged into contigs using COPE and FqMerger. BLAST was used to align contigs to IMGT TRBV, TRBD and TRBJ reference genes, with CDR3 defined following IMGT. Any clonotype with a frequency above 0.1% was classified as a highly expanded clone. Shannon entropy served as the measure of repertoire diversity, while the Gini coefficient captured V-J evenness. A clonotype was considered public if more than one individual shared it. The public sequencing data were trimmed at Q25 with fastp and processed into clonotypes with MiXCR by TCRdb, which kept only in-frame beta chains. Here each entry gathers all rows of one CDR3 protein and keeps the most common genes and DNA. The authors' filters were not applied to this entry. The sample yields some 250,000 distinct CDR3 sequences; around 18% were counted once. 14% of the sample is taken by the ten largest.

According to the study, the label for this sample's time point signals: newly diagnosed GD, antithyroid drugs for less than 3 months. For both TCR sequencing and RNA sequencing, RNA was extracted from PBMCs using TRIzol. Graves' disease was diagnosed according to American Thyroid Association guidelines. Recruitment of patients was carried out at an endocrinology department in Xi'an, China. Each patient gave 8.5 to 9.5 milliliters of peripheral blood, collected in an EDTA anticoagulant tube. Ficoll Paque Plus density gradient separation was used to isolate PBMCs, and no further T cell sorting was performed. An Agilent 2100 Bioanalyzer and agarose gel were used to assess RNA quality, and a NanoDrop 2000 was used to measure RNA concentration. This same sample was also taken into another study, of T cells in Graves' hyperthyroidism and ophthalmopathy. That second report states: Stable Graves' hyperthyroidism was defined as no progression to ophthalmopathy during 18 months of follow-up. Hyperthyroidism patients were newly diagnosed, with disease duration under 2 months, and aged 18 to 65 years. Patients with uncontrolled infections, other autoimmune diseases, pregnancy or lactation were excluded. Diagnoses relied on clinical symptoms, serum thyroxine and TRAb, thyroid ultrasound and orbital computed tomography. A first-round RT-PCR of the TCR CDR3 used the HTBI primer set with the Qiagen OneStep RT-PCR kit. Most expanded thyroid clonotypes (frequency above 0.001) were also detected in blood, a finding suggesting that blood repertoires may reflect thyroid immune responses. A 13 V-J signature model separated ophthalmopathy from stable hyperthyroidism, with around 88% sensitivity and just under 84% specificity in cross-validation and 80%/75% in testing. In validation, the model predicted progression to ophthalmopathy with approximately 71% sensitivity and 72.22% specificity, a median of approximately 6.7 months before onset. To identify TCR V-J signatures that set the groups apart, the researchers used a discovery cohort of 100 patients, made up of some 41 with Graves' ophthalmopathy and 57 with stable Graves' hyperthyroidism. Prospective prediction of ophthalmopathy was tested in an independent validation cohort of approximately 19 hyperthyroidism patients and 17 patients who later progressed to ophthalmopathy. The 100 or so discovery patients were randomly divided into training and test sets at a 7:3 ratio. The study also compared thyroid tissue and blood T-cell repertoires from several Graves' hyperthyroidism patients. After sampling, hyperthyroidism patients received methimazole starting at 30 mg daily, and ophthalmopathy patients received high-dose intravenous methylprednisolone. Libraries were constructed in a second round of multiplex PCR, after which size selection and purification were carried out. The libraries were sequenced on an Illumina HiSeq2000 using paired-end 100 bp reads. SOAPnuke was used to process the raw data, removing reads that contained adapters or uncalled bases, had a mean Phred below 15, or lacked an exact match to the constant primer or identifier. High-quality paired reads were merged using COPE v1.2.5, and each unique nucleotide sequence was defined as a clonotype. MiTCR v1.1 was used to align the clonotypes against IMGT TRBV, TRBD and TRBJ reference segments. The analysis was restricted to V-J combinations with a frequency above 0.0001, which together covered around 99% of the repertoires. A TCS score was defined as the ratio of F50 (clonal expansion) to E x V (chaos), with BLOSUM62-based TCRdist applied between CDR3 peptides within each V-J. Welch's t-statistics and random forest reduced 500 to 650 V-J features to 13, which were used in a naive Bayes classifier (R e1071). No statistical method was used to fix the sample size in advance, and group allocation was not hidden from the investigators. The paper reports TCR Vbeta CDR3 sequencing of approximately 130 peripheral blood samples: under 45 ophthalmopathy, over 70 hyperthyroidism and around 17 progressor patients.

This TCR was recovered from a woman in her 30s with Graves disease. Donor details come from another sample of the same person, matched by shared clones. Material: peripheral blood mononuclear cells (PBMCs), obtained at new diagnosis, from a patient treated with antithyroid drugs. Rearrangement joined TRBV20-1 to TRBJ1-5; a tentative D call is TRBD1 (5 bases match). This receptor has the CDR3 CSAWTRYSNQPQHL. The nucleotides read TGCAGTGCTTGGACACGCTATAGCAATCAGCCCCAGCATTTG.